Below, 25 T cell receptor beta chains from the same sample are listed, as sequenced in a study of shared clonotypes between healthy human individuals. Measured with immunoSEQ multiplex PCR; TCRdb has only the in-frame clones, and not every one. The sample shows roughly 700,000 clones, over 65% of them seen only once. Input material: memory CD4+ T cells sorted from blood. Subset defined: CD45RA-negative fraction. Source of these receptors: a young woman in good health.

The CDR3 DNA follows: TGTGCCAGCAGCCCTAGCCAGTGGGAAGGAAACACCATATATTTT. Protein sequence: CASSPSQWEGNTIYF. V is TRBV5-8 and J is TRBJ1-3; D unclear. The length of the CDR3 is 15 residues. The ends were cut back, 4 bases at V and 4 bases at J, with 15 bases in the middle. Germline CDR1 is SGHTS and CDR2 is YDEGEE.

This clone has a count of ten or more. V is TRBV5-1 and J is TRBJ2-1; 10 bases agree with TRBD2. The V gene end was trimmed by 5 bases and the J gene end by 9 bases; junction bases not matched to a gene: 14. Germline assignment: CDR1 SGHRS and CDR2 YFSETQ. The CDR3 is 16 amino acids. The CDR3 nucleotides read TGCGCCAGCAGGCAGTCGACTAGCGGGTTTGCCGGTGAGCAGTTCTTC. It translates to CASRQSTSGFAGEQFF.

This chain joins TRBV6-1 and TRBJ1-5, with D perhaps matching TRBD1 (6 bases). The CDR3 contains 13 residues. Germline-derived CDR1 and CDR2 are MNHNS and SASEGT. The ends were cut back, 6 bases at V and 4 bases at J, with 10 bases in the middle. The CDR3 sequence is CASRLTGNQPQHF. DNA for the CDR3: TGTGCCAGCAGGCTCACAGGGAATCAGCCCCAGCATTTT.

In DNA, the CDR3 is TGTGCCAGCAGCAGAACGGGACTAGCGGGAGGGCCGGGGGAGACCCAGTACTTC. It translates to CASSRTGLAGGPGETQYF. The chain employs TRBV5-4 and TRBJ2-5, with 16 bases aligning to TRBD2. The germline V gene has CDR1 SGHNT and CDR2 YYREEE (reference sequence). Losses at the gene ends were 4 bases for V and 5 bases for J; bases not matched to a gene: 11. CDR3 length: 18 residues.

V usage is TRBV6-6 and J usage is TRBJ2-7; 7 bases are shared with TRBD2. V shed 7 bases and J 4 bases; nucleotides not matched to a gene: 13. CDR1 and CDR2 from the germline V gene are MNHNY and SVGAGI (reference sequence). The CDR3 covers 15 residues. The CDR3, as DNA: TGTGCCAGCACCGTCCTTACTGGGAGGGTGTACGAGCAGTACTTC. This gives the protein CASTVLTGRVYEQYF.

The V and J genes are TRBV19 and TRBJ2-7, with TRBD2 matching 9 bases. The germline gives CDR1 LNHDA, CDR2 SQIVND (reference sequence). With 5 bases clipped from V and 1 base from J, the junction kept 12 bases outside the gene matches. The CDR3 extends over 17 amino acids. In nucleotides, the CDR3 is TGTGCCAGTAGTCGACGGGCTAATAGCGGGGGATCCTACGAGCAGTACTTC. This sequence encodes CASSRRANSGGSYEQYF.

Only a few counts were recorded for this clone. The chain employs TRBV6-1 and TRBJ1-4; tentatively, D is TRBD1 (6 bases). Looked up from germline, CDR1 is MNHNS and CDR2 is SASEGT. This CDR3 has 13 amino acids. The V gene lost 4 bases and the J gene lost 5 bases, with 8 bases spanning the gap. CDR3 sequence reads: CASSGGGNEKLFF. CDR3 nucleotide sequence: TGTGCCAGCAGTGGAGGGGGGAATGAAAAACTGTTTTTT.

Concerning this clone: The sample carries other DNA sequences with the same CDR3. The chain employs TRBV7-9 and TRBJ1-1; D ambiguous. CDR3 size: 12 residues. Germline CDR1 is SEHNR and CDR2 is FQNEAQ (reference sequence). V was cut by 4 bases and J by 0 bases, with 3 bases left in between. Written as DNA, the CDR3 is TGTGCCAGCAGCTCGGTGAACACTGAAGCTTTCTTT. Protein product: CASSSVNTEAFF.

In nucleotides, the CDR3 is TGTGCCAGCAGTTACGTCGCGGGAGGTTTATACGAGCAGTACTTC. Encoded protein: CASSYVAGGLYEQYF. This sequence joins TRBV6-5 and TRBJ2-7, with TRBD2 identical over 8 bases. The CDR3 length is 15 residues. Germline V CDR1 and CDR2: MNHEY, SVGAGI. The junction had 7 bases not matched to a gene; V was cut back by 2 bases and J by 4 bases.

The rearrangement uses TRBV18 and TRBJ2-2; D gene ambiguous. CDR1 is KGHSH and CDR2 is LQKENI in the germline V gene. This CDR3 is 13 amino acids long. Trimming pared 2 bases from V and 3 bases from J, leaving 4 bases between. The CDR3 loop is CASSPVHTGELFF. For the CDR3, the DNA is TGTGCCAGCTCACCAGTACACACCGGGGAGCTGTTTTTT.

The chain recombines TRBV5-6 with TRBJ2-7; 12 bases line up with TRBD2. Trimming removed 0 bases from V and 3 bases from J; junction bases left unmatched: 1. Germline V lookup: CDR1 SGHDT, CDR2 YYEEEE. The CDR3 runs 15 residues. DNA of the CDR3: TGTGCCAGCAGCTTGGGACTAGCGGGGGTCTACGAGCAGTACTTC. Encoded protein: CASSLGLAGVYEQYF.

This clone was seen more than once but under ten times. The chain has TRBV27 and TRBJ2-1; 7 nucleotides agree with TRBD1. The germline CDR1 and CDR2 sequences are MNHEY and SMNVEV (reference sequence). Trimming took 5 bases from V and 6 from J; bases not matched to a gene: 10. This CDR3 contains 15 residues. CDR3 nucleotides: TGTGCCAGCAGTCCGCGACAGGGTTTGGGCAATGAGCAGTTCTTC. It yields the protein CASSPRQGLGNEQFF.

This clone was detected a few times. The chain couples TRBV28 to TRBJ2-5, with TRBD1 matching over 8 bases. This CDR3 has 16 amino acids. Per the germline V gene, CDR1 is MDHEN and CDR2 is SYDVKM. After removal of 6 bases from V and 0 bases from J, the junction contained 9 bases not matched to a gene. The CDR3 region is CASSQRTGMYQETQYF. The CDR3 nucleotides are TGTGCCAGCAGCCAACGGACAGGGATGTACCAAGAGACCCAGTACTTC.

The sample holds a few counts of this clone. Other DNA sequences within the sample encode an identical CDR3. This chain joins TRBV5-6 and TRBJ2-3, with a tentative D call TRBD2 (5 bases). Germline V gives CDR1 SGHDT, CDR2 YYEEEE. V lost 0 bases to trimming and J lost 0 bases, with 8 bases between them. The CDR3 extends over 15 amino acids. As DNA, the CDR3 is TGTGCCAGCAGCTTGGGTCCTAGCAGCACAGATACGCAGTATTTT. Amino acids: CASSLGPSSTDTQYF.

Comment on this clone: A read error may account for a junction end that differs from germline. The chain combines TRBV5-1 with TRBJ2-5; D is unresolved. This CDR3 has 13 amino acids. CDR1 is SGHRS and CDR2 is YFSETQ in the germline V gene. CDR3: CASRATAEEPQYF. CDR3 bases: TGCGCCAGCAGGGCGACTGCTGAAGAGCCCCAGTACTTC.

This clone has a handful of counts. Other DNA sequences in the same sample also yield this CDR3. V is TRBV5-1 and J is TRBJ2-7, with 11 positions matching TRBD1. With V trimmed by 4 bases and J by 6 bases, 12 bases remained unmatched. Looked up from germline, CDR1 is SGHRS and CDR2 is YFSETQ. The CDR3 contains 16 residues. The CDR3 DNA sequence: TGCGCCAGCAGCCCAACCACCGGACAGGGGGCCGGCGAGCAGTACTTC. Its protein product is CASSPTTGQGAGEQYF.

V is TRBV15 and J is TRBJ1-5; D remains ambiguous. V dropped 4 bases and J dropped 9 bases, with 16 bases sitting between them. CDR1 is LNHNV and CDR2 is YYDKDF in the germline V gene (reference sequence). CDR3 size: 14 residues. CDR3 sequence reads: CATSTETKLGPQHF. Here the CDR3 DNA reads TGTGCCACCAGCACCGAAACAAAGTTGGGGCCCCAGCATTTT.

With respect to this clone: A much larger clone is a single base away; this may be a read error. V gene TRBV7-8 combines with J gene TRBJ2-2, with TRBD2 identical over 8 bases. Germline V CDR1 and CDR2: SGHVS, FQNEAQ. This CDR3 has 15 residues. J lost 1 base, V lost 2 bases, and 0 bases had no gene match. CDR3 sequence reads: CASSLTSGNTGELFF. The DNA of the CDR3 is TGTGCCAGCAGCTTAACTAGCGGGAACACCGGGGAGCTGTTTTTT.

This clone has only one observation. The V and J genes are TRBV28 and TRBJ2-7, with TRBD2 matching 10 bases. Germline V gene lookup returns CDR1 MDHEN and CDR2 SYDVKM. Trimming cost V 6 bases and J 7 bases; bases outside gene matches: 9. The CDR3 totals 14 residues. CDR3 coding DNA: TGTGCCAGCAGCCGGGGGACTAGCGTTAGGGAGCAGTACTTC. Amino acids: CASSRGTSVREQYF.

V is TRBV11-2 and J is TRBJ2-5; 10 bases map to TRBD2. This CDR3 region has 18 residues. Germline V gene lookup returns CDR1 SGHAT and CDR2 FQNNGV. The V segment lost 0 bases and the J segment 5 bases; nucleotides outside the gene matches: 12. This CDR3 is CASSLDGLAGVIWETQYF. CDR3 nucleotide sequence: TGTGCCAGCAGCTTAGATGGTCTAGCGGGAGTAATCTGGGAGACCCAGTACTTC.

The chain employs TRBV30 and TRBJ2-1, with 7 positions matching TRBD1. Unmatched junction bases numbered 10, after V lost 0 bases and J lost 5 bases. The CDR3 contains 16 residues. Germline V gene lookup returns CDR1 GTSNPN and CDR2 SVGIG (reference sequence). CDR3 bases: TGTGCCTGGAGTGTACTGGGCAGGGGGATACACAATGAGCAGTTCTTC. Encoded protein: CAWSVLGRGIHNEQFF.

Only a few counts were recorded for this clone. This chain joins TRBV7-9 and TRBJ2-5, with 7 bases fitting TRBD2. Looked up from germline, CDR1 is SEHNR and CDR2 is FQNEAQ (reference sequence). The V segment lost 1 base and the J segment 5 bases; nucleotides outside the gene matches: 7. CDR3 length: 15 residues. CDR3 coding DNA: TGTGCCAGCAGCTTAGGGGGAGGGCCATGGGAGACCCAGTACTTC. This codes for CASSLGGGPWETQYF.

V and J are TRBV29-1 and TRBJ1-1, with a weak D call TRBD1 (5 bases). The germline V and J ends were trimmed by 6 bases and 2 bases, with 16 bases remaining between them. The CDR3 totals 14 residues. CDR1 and CDR2 (germline): SQVTM, ANQGSEA. CDR3 nucleotide sequence: TGCAGCGTGAAACTACAGAGGGGCAACACTGAAGCTTTCTTT. This encodes CSVKLQRGNTEAFF.

The rearrangement links TRBV5-4 to TRBJ2-7, with D possibly TRBD1 on 6 matching bases. Trimming cost V 4 bases and J 2 bases, with 13 bases left between them. CDR1 is SGHNT and CDR2 is YYREEE in the germline V gene (reference sequence). This CDR3 region has 14 residues. The CDR3 sequence: CASSRDTSPYEQYF. CDR3 coding DNA: TGTGCCAGCAGCAGGGACACCTCACCCTACGAGCAGTACTTC.

This chain connects TRBV14 to TRBJ2-7; 9 bases fit TRBD2. Trimming took 3 bases from V and 3 from J; bases not matched to a gene: 12. Per the germline V gene, CDR1 is SGHDN and CDR2 is FVKESK. The CDR3 length is 17 residues. CDR3 sequence (DNA): TGTGCCAGCAGCCATGGTGATAGCGGGAGAAGGCTCTACGAGCAGTACTTC. Protein sequence: CASSHGDSGRRLYEQYF.